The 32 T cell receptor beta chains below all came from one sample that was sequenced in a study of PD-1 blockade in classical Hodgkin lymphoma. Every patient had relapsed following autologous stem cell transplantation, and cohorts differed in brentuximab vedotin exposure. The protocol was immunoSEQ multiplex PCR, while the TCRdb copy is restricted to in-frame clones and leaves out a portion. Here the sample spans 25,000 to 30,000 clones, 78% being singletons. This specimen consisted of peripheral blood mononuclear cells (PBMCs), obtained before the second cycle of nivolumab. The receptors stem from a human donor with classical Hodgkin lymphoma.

The CDR3 loop reads CASRSGGAREQYF. CDR3 coding DNA: TGCGCCAGCCGAAGCGGGGGGGCGCGGGAGCAGTACTTC. The gene calls are TRBV5-1 and TRBJ2-7; 10 bases fit TRBD2. CDR1 is SGHRS, CDR2 YFSETQ, per germline. V trimming: 7 bases; J trimming: 7 bases; junction bases outside the gene matches: 8. This CDR3 spans 13 amino acids.

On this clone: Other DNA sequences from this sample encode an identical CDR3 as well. CDR3 sequence reads: CATRGLYNSPLHF. The CDR3 region has the DNA TGTGCCACCCGGGGCCTCTATAATTCACCCCTCCACTTT. This sequence joins TRBV27 and TRBJ1-6; a possible D gene is TRBD1 (5 bases). Trimming cost V 10 bases and J 3 bases, with 10 bases left between them. This CDR3 has 13 residues. The germline V gene has CDR1 MNHEY and CDR2 SMNVEV (reference sequence).

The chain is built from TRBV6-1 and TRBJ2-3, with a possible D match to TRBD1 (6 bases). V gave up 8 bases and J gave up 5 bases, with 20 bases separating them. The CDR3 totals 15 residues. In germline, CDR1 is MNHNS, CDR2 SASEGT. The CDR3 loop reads CASYSGYRAKDTQYF. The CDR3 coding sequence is TGTGCCAGCTATTCTGGTTACAGGGCAAAAGATACGCAGTATTTT.

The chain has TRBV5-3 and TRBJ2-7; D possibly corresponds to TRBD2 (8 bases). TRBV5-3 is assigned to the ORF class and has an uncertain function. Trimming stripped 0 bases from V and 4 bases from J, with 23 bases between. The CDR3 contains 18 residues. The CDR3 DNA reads TGTGCCAGAAGCTTGGCCAAACGGGAGGGGACAGCCGATTACGAGCAGTACTTC. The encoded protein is CARSLAKREGTADYEQYF.

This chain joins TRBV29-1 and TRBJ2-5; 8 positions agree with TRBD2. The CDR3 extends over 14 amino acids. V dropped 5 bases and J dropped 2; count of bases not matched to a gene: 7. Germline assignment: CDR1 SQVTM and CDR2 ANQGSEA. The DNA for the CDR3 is TGCAGCGTTCCACGGGGGGGCGGGCAAGAGACCCAGTACTTC. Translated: CSVPRGGGQETQYF.

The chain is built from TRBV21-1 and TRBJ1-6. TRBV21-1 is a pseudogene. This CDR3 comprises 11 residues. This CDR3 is CASKKEHPLHF. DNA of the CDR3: TGTGCCAGCAAGAAAGAGCACCCCCTCCACTTT.

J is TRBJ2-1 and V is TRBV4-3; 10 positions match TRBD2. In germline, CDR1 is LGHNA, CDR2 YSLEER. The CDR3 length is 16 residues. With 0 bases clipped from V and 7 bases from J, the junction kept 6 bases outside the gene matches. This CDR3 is CASSQEWHSGGNEQFF. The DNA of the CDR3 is TGCGCCAGCAGCCAAGAGTGGCATAGCGGGGGGAATGAGCAGTTCTTC.

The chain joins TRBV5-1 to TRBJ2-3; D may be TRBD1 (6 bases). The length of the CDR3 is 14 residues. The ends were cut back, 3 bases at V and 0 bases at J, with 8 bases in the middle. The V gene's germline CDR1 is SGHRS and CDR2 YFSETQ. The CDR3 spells CASSSGQSTDTQYF. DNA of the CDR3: TGCGCCAGCAGCTCTGGACAGAGCACAGATACGCAGTATTTT.

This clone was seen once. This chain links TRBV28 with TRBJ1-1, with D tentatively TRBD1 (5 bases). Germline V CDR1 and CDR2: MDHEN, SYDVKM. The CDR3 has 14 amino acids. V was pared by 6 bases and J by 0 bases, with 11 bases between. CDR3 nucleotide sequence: TGTGCCAGCAGGGAGGGGACGTTGAACACTGAAGCTTTCTTT. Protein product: CASREGTLNTEAFF.

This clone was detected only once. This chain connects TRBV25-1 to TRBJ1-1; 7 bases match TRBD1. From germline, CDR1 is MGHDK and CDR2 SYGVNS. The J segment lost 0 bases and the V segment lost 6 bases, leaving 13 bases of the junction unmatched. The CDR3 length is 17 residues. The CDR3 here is CASRPRGGFRMNTEAFF. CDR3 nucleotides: TGTGCCAGCAGACCTCGAGGGGGCTTTCGGATGAACACTGAAGCTTTCTTT. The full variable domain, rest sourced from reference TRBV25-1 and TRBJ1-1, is EADIYQTPRYLVIGTGKKITLECSQTMGHDKMYWYQQDPGMELHLIHYSYGVNSTEKGDLSSESTVSRIRTEHFPLTLESARPSHTSQYLCASRPRGGFRMNTEAFFGQGTRLTVV.

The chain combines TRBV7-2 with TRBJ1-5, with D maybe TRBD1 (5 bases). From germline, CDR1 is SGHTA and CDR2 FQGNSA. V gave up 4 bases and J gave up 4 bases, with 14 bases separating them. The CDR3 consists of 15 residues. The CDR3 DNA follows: TGTGCCAGCAGCTCCTCCGGGACCACAAATCAGCCCCAGCATTTT. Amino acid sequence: CASSSSGTTNQPQHF.

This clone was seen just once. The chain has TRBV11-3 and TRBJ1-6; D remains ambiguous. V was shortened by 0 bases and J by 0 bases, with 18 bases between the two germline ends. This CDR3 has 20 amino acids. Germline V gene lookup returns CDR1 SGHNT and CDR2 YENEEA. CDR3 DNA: TGTGCCAGCAGCTTAGAGGGCCGGAGGAGGGTGGGCTCCTATAATTCACCCCTCCACTTT. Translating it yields CASSLEGRRRVGSYNSPLHF.

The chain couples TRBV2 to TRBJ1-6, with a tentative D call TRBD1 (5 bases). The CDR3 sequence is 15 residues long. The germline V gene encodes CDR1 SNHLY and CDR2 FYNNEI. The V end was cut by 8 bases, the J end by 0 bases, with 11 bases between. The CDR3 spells CASQGSTSYNSPLHF. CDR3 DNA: TGTGCCAGCCAGGGATCAACCTCCTATAATTCACCCCTCCACTTT.

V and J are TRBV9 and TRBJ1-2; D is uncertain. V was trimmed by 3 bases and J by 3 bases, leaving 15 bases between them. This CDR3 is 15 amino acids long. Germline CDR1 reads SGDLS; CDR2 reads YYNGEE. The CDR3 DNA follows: TGTGCCAGCAGCGAGGCCTCGGAGAGGGACTATGGCTACACCTTC. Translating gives CASSEASERDYGYTF.

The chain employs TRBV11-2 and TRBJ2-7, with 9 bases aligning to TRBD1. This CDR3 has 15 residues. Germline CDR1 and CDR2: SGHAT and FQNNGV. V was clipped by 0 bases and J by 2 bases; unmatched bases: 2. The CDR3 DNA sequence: TGTGCCAGCAGCTTAGATGGGACAGGGACCTACGAGCAGTACTTC. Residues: CASSLDGTGTYEQYF.

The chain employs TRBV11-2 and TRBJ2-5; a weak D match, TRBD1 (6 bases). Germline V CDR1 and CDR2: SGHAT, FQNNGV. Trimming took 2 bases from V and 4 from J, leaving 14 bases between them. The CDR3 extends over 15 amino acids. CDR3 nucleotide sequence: TGTGCCAGCAGCTTAAACAGGGATGTAGTAGAGACCCAGTACTTC. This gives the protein CASSLNRDVVETQYF.

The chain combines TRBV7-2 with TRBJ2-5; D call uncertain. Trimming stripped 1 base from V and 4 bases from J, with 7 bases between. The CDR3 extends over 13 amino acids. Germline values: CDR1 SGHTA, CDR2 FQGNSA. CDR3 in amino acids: CASSLVNRETQYF. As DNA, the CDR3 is TGTGCCAGCAGCTTAGTCAACAGAGAGACCCAGTACTTC.

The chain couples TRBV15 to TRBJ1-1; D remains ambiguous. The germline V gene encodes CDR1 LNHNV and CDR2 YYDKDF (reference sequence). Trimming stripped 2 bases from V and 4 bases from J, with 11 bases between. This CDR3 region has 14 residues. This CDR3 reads CATSRQSKGTEAFF. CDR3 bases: TGTGCCACCAGCAGACAGTCAAAGGGCACTGAAGCTTTCTTT.

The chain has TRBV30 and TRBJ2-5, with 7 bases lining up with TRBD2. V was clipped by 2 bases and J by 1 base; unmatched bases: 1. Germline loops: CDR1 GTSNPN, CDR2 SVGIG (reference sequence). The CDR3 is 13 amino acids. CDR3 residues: CAWSRTSQETQYF. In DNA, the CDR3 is TGTGCCTGGAGTAGGACTAGCCAAGAGACCCAGTACTTC.

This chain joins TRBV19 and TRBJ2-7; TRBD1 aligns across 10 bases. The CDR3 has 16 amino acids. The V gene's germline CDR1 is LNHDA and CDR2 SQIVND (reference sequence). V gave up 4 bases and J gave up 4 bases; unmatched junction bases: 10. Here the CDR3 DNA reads TGTGCCAGTAGTACTAAGCTTCCGGGACAGGGGTACGAGCAGTACTTC. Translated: CASSTKLPGQGYEQYF.

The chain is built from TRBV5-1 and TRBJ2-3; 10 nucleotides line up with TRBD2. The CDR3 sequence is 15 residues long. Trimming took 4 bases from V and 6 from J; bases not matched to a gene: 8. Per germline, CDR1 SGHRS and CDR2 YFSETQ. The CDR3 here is CASSPLAGGSDTQYF. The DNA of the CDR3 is TGCGCCAGCAGCCCTTTAGCGGGGGGATCGGATACGCAGTATTTT.

CDR3 in amino acids: CASSSPYYGYTF. In nucleotides, the CDR3 is TGTGCCAGCAGTTCCCCATACTATGGCTACACCTTC. The rearrangement uses TRBV27 and TRBJ1-2; no firm D call. Trimming shortened V by 4 bases and J by 3 bases, and 6 bases separated the two germline ends. The CDR3 covers 12 residues. Germline V gives CDR1 MNHEY, CDR2 SMNVEV (reference sequence).

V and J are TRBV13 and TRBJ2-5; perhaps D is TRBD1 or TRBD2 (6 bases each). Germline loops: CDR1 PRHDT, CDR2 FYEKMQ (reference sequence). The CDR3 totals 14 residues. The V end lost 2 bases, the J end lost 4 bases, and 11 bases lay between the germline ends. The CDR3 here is CASSLRGVGETQYF. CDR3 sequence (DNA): TGTGCCAGCAGCTTAAGGGGGGTGGGAGAGACCCAGTACTTC. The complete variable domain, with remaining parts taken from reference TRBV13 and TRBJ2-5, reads AAGVIQSPRHLIKEKRETATLKCYPIPRHDTVYWYQQGPGQDPQFLISFYEKMQSDKGSIPDRFSAQQFSDYHSELNMSSLELGDSALYFCASSLRGVGETQYFGPGTRLLVL.

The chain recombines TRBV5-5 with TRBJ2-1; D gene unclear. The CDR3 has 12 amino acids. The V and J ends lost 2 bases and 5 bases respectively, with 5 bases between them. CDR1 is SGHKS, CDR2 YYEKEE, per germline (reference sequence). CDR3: CASSFPHNEQFF. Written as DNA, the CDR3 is TGTGCCAGCAGCTTCCCCCACAATGAGCAGTTCTTC.

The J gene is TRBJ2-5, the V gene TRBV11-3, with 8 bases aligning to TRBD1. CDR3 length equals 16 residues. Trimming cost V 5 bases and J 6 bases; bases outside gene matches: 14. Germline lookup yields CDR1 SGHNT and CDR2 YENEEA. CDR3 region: CASSPRRQGLMKTQYF. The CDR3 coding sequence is TGTGCCAGCAGCCCGAGAAGACAGGGGCTTATGAAGACCCAGTACTTC.

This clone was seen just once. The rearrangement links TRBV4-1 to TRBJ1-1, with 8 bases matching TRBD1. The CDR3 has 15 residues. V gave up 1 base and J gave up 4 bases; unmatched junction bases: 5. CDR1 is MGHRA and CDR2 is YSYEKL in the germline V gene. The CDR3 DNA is TGCGCCAGCAGCCAAGCCTCTGGGACAGGCACTGAAGCTTTCTTT. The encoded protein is CASSQASGTGTEAFF.

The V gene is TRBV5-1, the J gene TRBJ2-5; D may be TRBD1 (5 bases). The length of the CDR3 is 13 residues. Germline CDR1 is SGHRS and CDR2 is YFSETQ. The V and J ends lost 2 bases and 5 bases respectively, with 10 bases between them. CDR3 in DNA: TGCGCCAGCAGCTTCGCAGGGCTTGAGACCCAGTACTTC. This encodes CASSFAGLETQYF.

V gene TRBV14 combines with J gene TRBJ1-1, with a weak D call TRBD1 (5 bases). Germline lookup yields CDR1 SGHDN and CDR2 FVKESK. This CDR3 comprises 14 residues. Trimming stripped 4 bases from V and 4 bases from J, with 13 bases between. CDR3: CASSLLGAPTEAFF. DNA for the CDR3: TGTGCCAGCAGCCTCCTAGGGGCCCCCACTGAAGCTTTCTTT.

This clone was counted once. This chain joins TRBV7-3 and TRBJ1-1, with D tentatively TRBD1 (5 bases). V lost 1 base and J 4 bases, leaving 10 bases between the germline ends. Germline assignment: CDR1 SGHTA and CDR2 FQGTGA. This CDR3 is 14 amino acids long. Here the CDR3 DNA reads TGTGCCAGCAGCTTAAGGGGGGAAACCACTGAAGCTTTCTTT. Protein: CASSLRGETTEAFF.

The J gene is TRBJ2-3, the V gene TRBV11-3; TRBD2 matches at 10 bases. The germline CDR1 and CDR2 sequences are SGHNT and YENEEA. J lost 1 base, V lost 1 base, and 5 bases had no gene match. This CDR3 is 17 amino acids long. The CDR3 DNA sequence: TGTGCCAGCAGCTTAGGGGCCGGGACTAGCGGCACAGATACGCAGTATTTT. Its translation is CASSLGAGTSGTDTQYF.

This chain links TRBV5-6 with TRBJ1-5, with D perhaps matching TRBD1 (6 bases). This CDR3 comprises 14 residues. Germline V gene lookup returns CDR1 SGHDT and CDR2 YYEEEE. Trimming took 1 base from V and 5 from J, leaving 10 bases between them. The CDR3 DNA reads TGTGCCAGCAGCTTGTATAGGGGGGATCAGCCCCAGCATTTT. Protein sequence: CASSLYRGDQPQHF.

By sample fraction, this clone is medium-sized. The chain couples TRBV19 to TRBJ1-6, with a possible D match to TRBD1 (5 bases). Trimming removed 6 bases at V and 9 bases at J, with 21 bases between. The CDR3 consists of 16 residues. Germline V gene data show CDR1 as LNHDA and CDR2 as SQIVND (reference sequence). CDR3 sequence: CASRRDGGGTGSPLHF. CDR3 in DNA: TGTGCCAGTAGAAGGGACGGCGGGGGAACAGGTTCACCCCTCCACTTT.